This T cell receptor beta chain was identified in a study of neoadjuvant anti-PD-1 for oral cavity cancer. The protocol was immunoSEQ multiplex PCR, while the TCRdb copy is restricted to in-frame clones and leaves out a portion. This sample yields 7,500 to 10,000 clones, of which roughly two thirds are seen a single time; roughly 4% belongs to the top ten. The CDR3 runs to 13 residues. V lost 0 bases and J 4 bases, leaving 5 bases between the germline ends. In germline, CDR1 is LNHNV, CDR2 YYDKDF (reference sequence). Time point defined: after neoadjuvant nivolumab, at surgical resection. The chain joins TRBV15 to TRBJ2-3; the D is unclear. The clonotype comes from a person between 40 and 85 years old with oral cavity squamous cell carcinoma. Material: PBMCs, obtained after nivolumab (anti-PD-1) treatment. This CDR3 is CATSRDLPDTQYF. The CDR3 DNA is TGTGCCACCAGCAGAGACCTCCCAGATACGCAGTATTTT. The full variable domain, in which reference TRBV15 and TRBJ2-3 provide the parts outside the CDR3, is DAMVIQNPRYQVTQFGKPVTLSCSQTLNHNVMYWYQQKSSQAPKLLFHYYDKDFNNEADTPDNFQSRRPNTSFCFLDIRSPGLGDTAMYLCATSRDLPDTQYFGPGTRLTVL.